This is a list of T cell receptor beta chains from one sample in a study of radiotherapy plus CTLA-4 blockade in lung cancer. The method was immunoSEQ multiplex PCR; TCRdb's version includes in-frame clones alone and lacks a portion of them. This table has over 85,000 clones, about four fifths appearing once. The material was peripheral blood, obtained from a patient treated with radiotherapy plus ipilimumab. These receptors were taken from a human donor with non-small cell lung cancer who had a partial response to radiotherapy plus ipilimumab. Some clones in this sample may be carry-over from other donors' samples. The CDR3 runs from the conserved cysteine through the conserved F or W. The order of the fields is CDR3 length, V gene, J gene, clone size, D gene, CDR3 DNA, CDR3 protein. A D gene is named only where the DNA matches it firmly. Size tells how often a clone was seen (once, few, many) or the class of an expanded clone, and some rows leave it out.

>14|TRBV7-7|TRBJ2-5|NA|TRBD1
TGTGCCAGCAGCTTCGGACAGGGTGATGGGACCCAGTACTTC
CASSFGQGDGTQYF
>18|TRBV7-8|TRBJ1-5|NA|TRBD1
TGTGCCAGCAGCTTAAATCACCCCCAGGGGGTCGGCAATCAGCCCCAGCATTTT
CASSLNHPQGVGNQPQHF
>13|TRBV29-1|TRBJ1-2|once|TRBD1
TGCAGCGTAAGGACAGGGGGGAGCTATGGCTACACCTTC
CSVRTGGSYGYTF
>17|TRBV7-6|TRBJ1-1|NA|TRBD1
TGTGCCAGCAGCCGTTACACAGGGGGACCCAGGAACACTGAAGCTTTCTTT
CASSRYTGGPRNTEAFF
>12|TRBV11-3|TRBJ2-7|few|NA
TGTGCCAGCAGCCTAATTCGCTACGAGCAGTACTTC
CASSLIRYEQYF
>13|TRBV13|TRBJ2-7|few|NA
TGTGCCAGCAGCTTCCGACTAGTCTTCCAGCAGTACTTC
CASSFRLVFQQYF
>14|TRBV7-6|TRBJ2-1|few|TRBD2
TGTGCCAGCAGCTTCGGTGCGGGAGCGGATGAGCAGTTCTTC
CASSFGAGADEQFF
>15|TRBV7-3|TRBJ2-3|NA|NA
TGTGCCAGCAGCTTATGGGGAGGTGACACAGATACGCAGTATTTT
CASSLWGGDTDTQYF
>15|TRBV6-5|TRBJ2-7|NA|NA
TGTGCCAGCAGCCCCGCGGACGGACTGATCTACGAGCAGTACTTC
CASSPADGLIYEQYF
>16|TRBV19|TRBJ1-4|NA|TRBD1
TGTGCCAGCGCTCCGGGACAGAGGTTGGGTAATGAAAAACTGTTTTTT
CASAPGQRLGNEKLFF
>13|TRBV28|TRBJ1-2|NA|NA
TGTGCCAGCAGTTTATCAGGGGTCTATGGCTACACCTTC
CASSLSGVYGYTF
>12|TRBV5-4|TRBJ2-1|few|NA
TGTGCCAGCAGCTTGTTCTCGAATGAGCAGTTCTTC
CASSLFSNEQFF
>17|TRBV7-2|TRBJ2-2|NA|TRBD2
TGTGCCAGCAGCTTACACGGGACTAGGAATGGGGCCGGGGAGCTGTTTTTT
CASSLHGTRNGAGELFF
>16|TRBV5-1|TRBJ2-2|NA|NA
TGCGCCAGCAGCTTGGGAGGCGGGCTGGCCACCGGAGAGCTGTTTTTT
CASSLGGGLATGELFF
>15|TRBV6-6|TRBJ2-3|NA|TRBD1
TGTGCCAGCAGTCACTACAGGGGGTCCACAGATACGCAGTATTTT
CASSHYRGSTDTQYF
>14|TRBV2|TRBJ2-3|once|NA
TGTGCCAGCAGTGAAGCGCTACTAGTTGATACGCAGTATTTT
CASSEALLVDTQYF
>14|TRBV5-4|TRBJ2-5|NA|NA
TGTGCCAGCAGCTTGGCAGGGAGGTCGGAGACCCAGTACTTC
CASSLAGRSETQYF
>17|TRBV18|TRBJ2-5|NA|TRBD2
TGTGCCAGCTCACGGTTCCCGTCGGGGGGATACCAAGAGACCCAGTACTTC
CASSRFPSGGYQETQYF
>14|TRBV10-3|TRBJ1-1|NA|NA
TGTGCCATCAGTGAGTCGGCGCAGGGCACAGAAGCTTTCTTT
CAISESAQGTEAFF
>14|TRBV28|TRBJ1-5|NA|NA
TGTGCCAGCAGTTCCTCCAGGGATAATCAGCCCCAGCATTTT
CASSSSRDNQPQHF
>17|TRBV5-1|TRBJ2-2|NA|NA
TGCGCCAGCACCACTTCGGGGTACGAGATAGGTGCCGGGGAGCTGTTTTTT
CASTTSGYEIGAGELFF
>14|TRBV7-9|TRBJ2-1|NA|TRBD1
TGTGCCAGCAGCGGAAGACAGGGGGAGAATGAGCAGTTCTTC
CASSGRQGENEQFF
>12|TRBV7-2|TRBJ1-1|NA|NA
TGTGCCAGCAGTCTGGGGAGGGTGACGGCTTTCTTT
CASSLGRVTAFF
>14|TRBV18|TRBJ2-1|NA|TRBD1
TGTGCCAGCTCACCAGGGACAGGGTCCAATGAGCAGTTCTTC
CASSPGTGSNEQFF
>13|TRBV5-6|TRBJ1-2|NA|TRBD1
TGTGCCAGCAGGTTCTCGGGGGACAGGTACTACACCTTC
CASRFSGDRYYTF
>14|TRBV28|TRBJ2-1|NA|NA
TGTGCCACCCAACGGGGGGCAAGTTACAATGAGCAGTTCTTC
CATQRGASYNEQFF
>19|TRBV19|TRBJ2-3|NA|TRBD2
TGTGCCAGTAGTAGCAATCAGGTTCGGGGGGGGCCTAACACAGATACGCAGTATTTT
CASSSNQVRGGPNTDTQYF
>13|TRBV5-7|TRBJ2-3|NA|NA
TGTGCCAGCAGGCGACAGGGAGGAGATACGCAGTATTTT
CASRRQGGDTQYF
>14|TRBV2|TRBJ2-7|NA|TRBD2
TGTGCCAGCAGAGAGCGTCTAGCGGGACCCGAGCAGTACTTC
CASRERLAGPEQYF
>13|TRBV19|TRBJ2-7|NA|NA
TGTGCCAGTAGTATAACTAGTTCCAACGAGCAGTACTTC
CASSITSSNEQYF
>14|TRBV6-5|TRBJ2-4|few|NA
TGTGCCAGCAGTTATGGACAAGGCAAAAACATTCAGTACTTC
CASSYGQGKNIQYF
>15|TRBV27|TRBJ2-2|many|TRBD1
TGTGCCAGCAGGCCCAACAGGGGGCGCACCGGGGAGCTGTTTTTT
CASRPNRGRTGELFF
>15|TRBV9|TRBJ1-3|once|TRBD1
TGTGCCAGCAGCGTGGCGGGACAGGGGAAAGACACCATATATTTT
CASSVAGQGKDTIYF
>15|TRBV2|TRBJ1-1|NA|NA
TGTGCCAGCAGGAAACCGGGACACCCGAACACTGAAGCTTTCTTT
CASRKPGHPNTEAFF
>15|TRBV4-1|TRBJ2-1|NA|NA
TGCGCCAGCAGCCAAGTACGGACAGCCTACAATGAGCAGTTCTTC
CASSQVRTAYNEQFF
>16|TRBV11-2|TRBJ2-1|NA|TRBD2
TGTGCCAGCAGCTTACTAGCGGGGGGGAACGTGGATGAGCAGTTCTTC
CASSLLAGGNVDEQFF
>18|TRBV23-1|TRBJ2-4|once|NA
TGCGCCAGCAGTCAACGGGACAACATCCCCCTAGCCAAAAACATTCAGTACTTC
CASSQRDNIPLAKNIQYF
>17|TRBV28|TRBJ1-4|once|NA
TGTGCCAGCAGTACCCCTAGGCAGGGGCGAGTGAATGAAAAACTGTTTTTT
CASSTPRQGRVNEKLFF
>13|TRBV2|TRBJ1-4|NA|NA
TGTGCCAGCAGTCCCTTGCCAGATGAAAAACTGTTTTTT
CASSPLPDEKLFF
>13|TRBV2|TRBJ1-2|NA|NA
TGTGCCAGCAGTGTAGGGGTAGGGGATGGCTACACCTTC
CASSVGVGDGYTF
>15|TRBV7-3|TRBJ2-1|NA|TRBD2
TGTGCCAGCAGCTTAGGGCGGGGGAATTACAATGAGCAGTTCTTC
CASSLGRGNYNEQFF
>15|TRBV6-1|TRBJ2-5|NA|TRBD1
TGTGCCAGCAGTGAGCGGGACAGGGTACGGGAGACCCAGTACTTC
CASSERDRVRETQYF
>15|TRBV7-9|TRBJ1-2|NA|TRBD1
TGTGCCAGCAGCCAGGGACAGGGGGCAGGGTATGGCTACACCTTC
CASSQGQGAGYGYTF
>15|TRBV28|TRBJ1-2|NA|NA
TGTGCCAGCAGCCCCCAGCAGGTAGGGGTGTATGGCTACACCTTC
CASSPQQVGVYGYTF
>16|TRBV19|TRBJ2-2|NA|TRBD2
TGTGCCAGTACCTTGACTAGCGGGAGGGCCCACGGGGAGCTGTTTTTT
CASTLTSGRAHGELFF
>12|TRBV7-9|TRBJ1-1|few|NA
TGTGCCAGCAGCTTCCACCTTGGCGGAGCTTTCTTT
CASSFHLGGAFF
>16|TRBV2|TRBJ1-3|NA|TRBD1
TGTGCCAGCGGAACATACAGGGGGCAAGCTGGAAACACCATATATTTT
CASGTYRGQAGNTIYF
>14|TRBV19|TRBJ2-7|NA|NA
TGTGCCAGTAGGACTAGCACAGGGCACTACGAGCAGTACTTC
CASRTSTGHYEQYF
>20|TRBV7-3|TRBJ2-2|NA|TRBD2
TGTGCCAGCAGCGCTAACCCCCCTCGGTGGGCGGGAGGATTCACCGGGGAGCTGTTTTTT
CASSANPPRWAGGFTGELFF
>14|TRBV28|TRBJ2-1|NA|NA
TGTGCCAGCAGGGTGCCCGGTCTGTACAATGAGCAGTTCTTC
CASRVPGLYNEQFF
>15|TRBV5-1|TRBJ2-7|NA|TRBD2
TGCGCCAGCAGCTTGGCGCTAGCGGCCCCCTACGAGCAGTACTTC
CASSLALAAPYEQYF
>15|TRBV28|TRBJ2-7|NA|TRBD2
TGTGCCAGCAGTTCCTTCGGACTAGCGGGGATCGAGCAGTACTTC
CASSSFGLAGIEQYF
>16|TRBV7-6|TRBJ1-2|NA|NA
TGTGCCAGCAGCTTAGTTTCCCCAGGGGCTGGCTATGGCTACACCTTC
CASSLVSPGAGYGYTF